The 20 T cell receptor beta chains presented below share a single source sample, sequenced in a study of CD8 T cells in Susac syndrome (dated by TCRdb to between 2018 and 2020). Library construction relied on the immunoSEQ multiplex PCR assay. RNA was extracted using the RNeasy kit, and about 0.45 to 1 microgram was reverse transcribed with random hexamers. The public reads were reanalyzed by TCRdb: fastp trimming at Q25, MiXCR alignment, in-frame beta chains only. Each CDR3 protein appears once, grouped with its most common genes and DNA. This sample holds about 100,000 distinct CDR3 sequences; 95% were observed only once. Around 0.3% of the sample is in the top ten clones. Sequenced material: CD8+ T cells from PBMCs. The receptors shown here come from a human donor with Susac syndrome.

The chain uses TRBV24-1 and TRBJ2-7; 7 positions match TRBD1. The V gene end was trimmed by 8 bases and the J gene end by 3 bases; junction bases not matched to a gene: 6. The CDR3 totals 13 residues. CDR1 is KGHDR and CDR2 is SFDVKD in the germline V gene. Written as DNA, the CDR3 is TGTGCCACCACAGACAGGGAAAACTACGAGCAGTACTTC. Its protein is CATTDRENYEQYF.

V gene TRBV23-1 combines with J gene TRBJ1-5; D is unresolved. TRBV23-1 carries the ORF label, with uncertain function. The CDR3 totals 13 residues. This CDR3 reads CATHRQRNQPQHF. The CDR3 DNA sequence: TGCGCAACCCATAGGCAGCGAAATCAGCCCCAGCATTTT.

This chain uses TRBV12-3 or TRBV12-4 with TRBJ2-2, with 8 bases matching TRBD1. J was trimmed by 4 bases and V by 6 bases; bases with no gene match: 7. This CDR3 contains 15 residues. The CDR3 spells CASRRPGGGTGELFF. As DNA, the CDR3 is TGTGCCAGCAGAAGGCCAGGGGGCGGCACCGGGGAGCTGTTTTTT.

V is TRBV20-1 and J is TRBJ2-7, with TRBD2 as a possible D gene (6 bases). This CDR3 region has 16 residues. Germline CDR1 reads DFQATT; CDR2 reads SNEGSKA (reference sequence). V lost 3 bases, J lost 7 bases, and 25 bases lay in between. This CDR3 reads CSARVLGVPGDGEQYF. CDR3 in DNA: TGCAGTGCTAGGGTGCTCGGAGTGCCGGGGGATGGGGAGCAGTACTTC.

This rearrangement joins TRBV2 to TRBJ2-3; D not certain. Trimming left V 7 bases short and J 3 bases short, with 11 bases between. There are 13 residues in the CDR3. The V gene's germline CDR1 is SNHLY and CDR2 FYNNEI. Here the CDR3 DNA reads TGTGCCAGCACAGTTGAAGTGACAGATACGCAGTATTTT. Its protein product is CASTVEVTDTQYF.

V gene TRBV27 combines with J gene TRBJ2-1; D is unresolved. The length of the CDR3 is 13 residues. Germline assignment: CDR1 MNHEY and CDR2 SMNVEV (reference sequence). The V and J ends lost 2 bases and 6 bases respectively, with 8 bases between them. The CDR3 DNA is TGTGCCAGCAGTTTAATGTCGGGCAATGAGCAGTTCTTC. This encodes CASSLMSGNEQFF.

The chain couples TRBV5-1 to TRBJ2-3; D unclear. The CDR3 covers 16 residues. CDR1 is SGHRS and CDR2 is YFSETQ in the germline V gene. The V and J ends lost 7 bases and 11 bases respectively, with 29 bases between them. The DNA for the CDR3 is TGCGCCAGCTGCGATACGGTCTCCCACGTACTCTCAGAGCAGTATTTT. Protein sequence: CASCDTVSHVLSEQYF.

The V gene is TRBV12-3 or TRBV12-4, the J gene TRBJ2-3; tentatively, D is TRBD2 (6 bases). The CDR3 has 14 residues. The V and J ends lost 6 bases and 6 bases respectively, with 16 bases between them. The CDR3 loop is CASRVSGNTDTQYF. The CDR3, as DNA: TGTGCCAGCAGGGTTAGCGGAAATACGGATACGCAGTATTTT.

The rearrangement joins TRBV29-1 to TRBJ2-2; tentatively, D is TRBD2 (6 bases). The germline gives CDR1 SQVTM, CDR2 ANQGSEA. Trimming took off 5 bases at V and 4 bases at J, with 11 bases between the two ends. The CDR3 sequence is 13 residues long. CDR3 nucleotide sequence: TGCAGCGTTTTTAGCGGAGTCACCGGGGAGCTGTTTTTT. Its protein product is CSVFSGVTGELFF.

Comments on this clonotype: The missing conserved phenylalanine or tryptophan at the end of this CDR3 makes a read error likely. V and J are TRBV19 and TRBJ1-2, with 9 bases aligning to TRBD1. This CDR3 is built from 15 residues. Germline V CDR1 and CDR2: LNHDA, SQIVND (reference sequence). V lost 10 bases to trimming and J lost 6 bases; unmatched junction nucleotides: 15. The CDR3 region is CATLDPDRGVHGYTL. The CDR3 bases are TGTGCCACCCTTGACCCCGACAGGGGGGTACATGGCTACACCCTC.

This clonotype occurred once. The V and J genes are TRBV2 and TRBJ2-3; D not resolved. The CDR3 is 14 residues long. V lost 7 bases and J lost 2, with 13 bases in between. Per germline, CDR1 SNHLY and CDR2 FYNNEI. The CDR3 loop is CASNTAADTDTQYF. DNA of the CDR3: TGTGCCAGCAACACGGCGGCAGACACAGATACGCAGTATTTT.

The rearrangement links TRBV9 to TRBJ1-1; maybe TRBD1 (5 bases). V shed 0 bases and J shed 6 bases, with 12 bases lying between them. From germline, CDR1 is SGDLS and CDR2 YYNGEE. The CDR3 is 14 residues long. The CDR3 coding sequence is TGTGCCAGCAGCGTAGGAGGGGATCACCCTGAAGCTTTCTTT. This translates into CASSVGGDHPEAFF.

The V call is TRBV23-1, the J call TRBJ1-5, with TRBD1 matching 8 bases. TRBV23-1 is noted as an ORF with a role that remains uncertain. This CDR3 has 16 residues. The junction had 7 bases not matched to a gene; V was cut back by 4 bases and J by 2 bases. CDR3 protein: CASSRPGGAGNQPQHF. The CDR3 DNA sequence: TGCGCCAGCAGTCGTCCAGGGGGCGCGGGCAATCAGCCCCAGCATTTT.

The chain uses TRBV29-1 and TRBJ2-7; no definite D call. V was trimmed by 4 bases and J by 2 bases, leaving 6 bases between them. This CDR3 spans 11 amino acids. Germline V gene data show CDR1 as SQVTM and CDR2 as ANQGSEA. Written as DNA, the CDR3 is TGCAGCGTTGGCTTAGCCTACGAGCAGTACTTC. This sequence encodes CSVGLAYEQYF.

The chain links TRBV27 to TRBJ2-7, with TRBD1 matching over 7 bases. Germline V CDR1 and CDR2: MNHEY, SMNVEV (reference sequence). The CDR3 consists of 13 residues. Trimming removed 7 bases from V and 3 bases from J; junction bases left unmatched: 6. The CDR3 region is CASTPTGIYEQYF. CDR3 DNA sequence: TGTGCCAGCACCCCGACAGGGATCTACGAGCAGTACTTC.

The rearrangement uses TRBV12-3 or TRBV12-4 and TRBJ2-1, with D uncertain. The CDR3 runs to 15 residues. With 4 bases removed from V and 0 bases from J, the gap between germline ends came to 10 bases. This chain's CDR3 is CASSSARPSYNEQFF. Written as DNA, the CDR3 is TGTGCCAGCAGTTCAGCGAGACCCTCCTACAATGAGCAGTTCTTC.

The V gene is TRBV6-4, the J gene TRBJ2-3; perhaps TRBD2 as D (5 bases). With 2 bases removed from V and 8 bases from J, the gap between germline ends came to 5 bases. Per the germline V gene, CDR1 is MRHNA and CDR2 is SNTAGT. The CDR3 has 11 residues. CDR3 protein: CASSDGSTQYF. CDR3 nucleotides: TGTGCCAGCAGTGACGGGAGTACGCAGTATTTT.

This chain joins TRBV20-1 and TRBJ2-7; a weak D match, TRBD1 (6 bases). The CDR3 runs to 12 residues. Germline V lookup: CDR1 DFQATT, CDR2 SNEGSKA (reference sequence). V lost 6 bases, J lost 8 bases, and 17 bases lay in between. CDR3 coding DNA: TGCAGTGCCCAAGGGTGGGGACAACAGCAGTACTTC. This encodes CSAQGWGQQQYF.

V usage is TRBV3-1 and J usage is TRBJ1-1; 10 bases match TRBD1. The CDR3 consists of 14 residues. The germline V gene has CDR1 LGHDT and CDR2 YNNKEL (reference sequence). V dropped 0 bases and J dropped 14; count of bases not matched to a gene: 9. The CDR3 nucleotides are TGTGCCAGCAGCCAAGAACGGGGGACAGGGGTGAACTTCTTT. Protein sequence: CASSQERGTGVNFF.

This clonotype has just one count. This chain connects TRBV3-1 to TRBJ2-1; possible D gene TRBD1, 7 bases. Germline CDR1 and CDR2: LGHDT and YNNKEL (reference sequence). This CDR3 spans 14 amino acids. The V end lost 4 bases, the J end lost 7 bases, and 14 bases lay between the germline ends. The CDR3 region is CASSRRDSHNEQFF. The CDR3 bases are TGTGCCAGCAGCCGGAGGGACAGCCATAATGAGCAGTTCTTC.